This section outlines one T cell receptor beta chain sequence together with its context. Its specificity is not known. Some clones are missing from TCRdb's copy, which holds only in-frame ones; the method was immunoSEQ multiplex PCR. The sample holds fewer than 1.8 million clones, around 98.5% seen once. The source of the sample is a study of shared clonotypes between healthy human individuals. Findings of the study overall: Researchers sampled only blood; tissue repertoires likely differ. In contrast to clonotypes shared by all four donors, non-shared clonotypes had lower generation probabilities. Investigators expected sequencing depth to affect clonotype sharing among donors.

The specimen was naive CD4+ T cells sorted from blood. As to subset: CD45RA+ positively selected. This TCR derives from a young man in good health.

The CDR3 here is CASSLRIRDTEAFF. CDR3 nucleotide sequence: TGTGCCAGCAGCCTCAGGATTAGGGACACTGAAGCTTTCTTT. The chain couples TRBV5-5 to TRBJ1-1, with D unresolved. Germline V gene sequence: CDR1 SGHKS, CDR2 YYEKEE (reference sequence). Trimming removed 4 bases from V and 3 bases from J, with 13 bases in between. This CDR3 comprises 14 residues. Full variable domain (remainder filled in from reference TRBV5-5 and TRBJ1-1): DAGVTQSPTHLIKTRGQQVTLRCSPISGHKSVSWYQQVLGQGPQFIFQYYEKEERGRGNFPDRFSARQFPNYSSELNVNALLLGDSALYLCASSLRIRDTEAFFGQGTRLTVV.